This TCR beta chain was recovered during a study of CXCR3-negative and CXCR3-positive naive CD8 T cells. Study-wide results and limits: Naive CXCR3-negative cells resembled naive CXCR3-positive cells in TRBV-TRBJ usage; memory cells differed. Comparably high diversity marked both naive subsets, whereas memory CD8+ cells had much lower diversity.

Germline CDR1 reads LNHDA; CDR2 reads SQIVND (reference sequence). The CDR3 is 15 amino acids. 5' RACE with UMI labels generated the TRB cDNA libraries. TCRdb re-analyzed the 5' RACE reads; it lists each CDR3 protein once, without DNA. This table lists over 20,000 distinct CDR3 sequences. Every individual CD8+ T cell subset underwent sorting in triplicate at 330,000 or so cells apiece. The authors gated naive CD8+ T cells as CD45RO-CCR7+CD27+CD95-. A note on this clonotype: Its antigen is not known.

V and J are TRBV19 and TRBJ2-1. Sequencing input: naive CXCR3- CD8+ T cells from blood. Subset given: CD45RO-CCR7+CD27+CD95- naive CD8+ T cells lacking CXCR3 (TNR3-). The sequence was obtained from a human donor in good health. Some clones in this sample may be carry-over from other donors' samples. The CDR3 sequence: CASKERVSSYNEQFF. Full variable domain (missing parts from reference TRBV19 and TRBJ2-1): DGGITQSPKYLFRKEGQNVTLSCEQNLNHDAMYWYRQDPGQGLRLIYYSQIVNDFQKGDIAEGYSVSREKKESFPLTVTSAQKNPTAFYLCASKERVSSYNEQFFGPGTRLTVL.